The 8 T cell receptor beta chains listed next were all sequenced from one sample in a study of T cells after posttransplantation cyclophosphamide. A marrow graft followed busulfan-fludarabine conditioning, with cyclophosphamide on days +3 and +4. TCRdb's copy holds only in-frame clones and misses some; the assay was immunoSEQ multiplex PCR. Altogether thousands of clones are present, 75% to 85% being singletons, with the ten largest covering roughly 17%. The sample consisted of CD4+ T cells sorted from blood, taken around 1,100 days after allogeneic stem cell transplant with posttransplant cyclophosphamide. These receptor sequences come from a female patient between 40 and 55 years old who received an allogeneic stem cell transplant from a related donor, was CMV-positive, and had no GVHD. Part of the T cell pool may stem from the graft donor.

This chain connects TRBV7-2 to TRBJ2-2; 7 bases are shared with TRBD1. CDR3 length equals 14 residues. Trimming at V came to 5 bases and at J to 6 bases, leaving 6 bases not matched to a gene. From germline, CDR1 is SGHTA and CDR2 FQGNSA. The DNA of the CDR3 is TGTGCCAGCAGCAAATACAGGGGTCCCGGGGAGCTGTTTTTT. Amino acids: CASSKYRGPGELFF.

The J gene is TRBJ1-3, the V gene TRBV14, with 8 bases lining up with TRBD1. The CDR3 has 17 amino acids. The V segment lost 1 base and the J segment 0 bases; nucleotides outside the gene matches: 5. Germline V lookup: CDR1 SGHDN, CDR2 FVKESK. In DNA, the CDR3 is TGTGCCAGCAGCCAAGTGGACAGGGTATTCTCTGGAAACACCATATATTTT. Translated, it gives CASSQVDRVFSGNTIYF.

The genes are TRBV5-4 and TRBJ2-7; 7 positions agree with TRBD2. With V trimmed by 3 bases and J by 2 bases, 8 bases remained unmatched. This CDR3 has 15 residues. Per the germline V gene, CDR1 is SGHNT and CDR2 is YYREEE (reference sequence). The CDR3 is CASSWAPSGAYEQYF. CDR3 sequence (DNA): TGTGCCAGCAGCTGGGCCCCTAGCGGAGCCTACGAGCAGTACTTC.

J is TRBJ2-3 and V is TRBV9; TRBD2 matches at 12 bases. Germline V gives CDR1 SGDLS, CDR2 YYNGEE. Trimming cost V 4 bases and J 5 bases; bases outside gene matches: 5. This CDR3 spans 15 amino acids. The CDR3 DNA reads as TGTGCCAGCAGCCGACCGGGACTAGCGGGAGATACGCAGTATTTT. This translates into CASSRPGLAGDTQYF.

The chain is built from TRBV7-2 and TRBJ1-5; D gene ambiguous. The V gene's germline CDR1 is SGHTA and CDR2 FQGNSA. This CDR3 contains 13 residues. Trimming removed 4 bases at V and 2 bases at J, with 6 bases between. The CDR3 here is CASSSFGNQPQHF. For the CDR3, the DNA is TGTGCCAGCAGCTCTTTCGGCAATCAGCCCCAGCATTTT.

This chain joins TRBV14 and TRBJ2-1; D might be TRBD2 (5 bases). The CDR3 contains 17 residues. Trimming left V 4 bases short and J 0 bases short, with 16 bases between. Germline V lookup: CDR1 SGHDN, CDR2 FVKESK. The DNA of the CDR3 is TGTGCCAGCAGCCGCGCAGAGGGTATGAGCTCCTACAATGAGCAGTTCTTC. Protein sequence: CASSRAEGMSSYNEQFF.

V gene TRBV7-3 combines with J gene TRBJ2-7, with 7 positions matching TRBD1. The CDR3 has 17 amino acids. V lost 0 bases, J lost 3 bases, and 11 bases stayed unmatched. The germline V gene has CDR1 SGHTA and CDR2 FQGTGA. The CDR3 here is CASSLTLGQWLFYEQYF. The CDR3 nucleotides are TGTGCCAGCAGCTTAACCCTGGGACAGTGGCTTTTCTACGAGCAGTACTTC.

The chain has TRBV11-2 and TRBJ1-1; 8 nucleotides match TRBD1. From germline, CDR1 is SGHAT and CDR2 FQNNGV. The CDR3 sequence is 15 residues long. V lost 1 base, J lost 6 bases, and 7 bases stayed unmatched. In nucleotides, the CDR3 is TGTGCCAGCAGCTTAGTCCAGGGGGCGTCGGCTGAAGCTTTCTTT. This sequence encodes CASSLVQGASAEAFF.